The 16 T cell receptor beta chains below come from one sample, sequenced in a study of early stage breast cancer tumors. This table comes from immunoSEQ multiplex PCR, and its TCRdb copy is limited to in-frame clones, with some not included. The sample shows over 25,000 clones, around three quarters of them seen only once. Sequencing input: blood. The receptors here all came from a person in their 60s with breast cancer.

This chain links TRBV13 with TRBJ2-1, with 8 bases identical to TRBD2. CDR3 length: 15 residues. Germline trimming cut 5 bases from V and 4 bases from J; bases unmatched to any gene: 7. Germline CDR1 PRHDT, CDR2 FYEKMQ (reference sequence). CDR3 nucleotide sequence: TGTGCCAGCAGCGGACCCGGGACTAGTTACAATGAGCAGTTCTTC. This codes for CASSGPGTSYNEQFF.

The J gene is TRBJ2-1, the V gene TRBV4-1, with 12 positions matching TRBD2. The V gene's germline CDR1 is MGHRA and CDR2 YSYEKL. The length of the CDR3 is 19 residues. Trimming removed 4 bases from V and 2 bases from J; junction bases left unmatched: 12. The CDR3 bases are TGCGCCAGCAGCCCGGGACTAGCGGGTGCCGCGGGCCCCTACAATGAGCAGTTCTTC. Its protein product is CASSPGLAGAAGPYNEQFF.

The V gene is TRBV2, the J gene TRBJ2-1, with D uncertain. Trimming cost V 2 bases and J 7 bases, with 12 bases left between them. There are 14 residues in the CDR3. Germline V lookup: CDR1 SNHLY, CDR2 FYNNEI. This CDR3 reads CASSENRGENEQFF. Written as DNA, the CDR3 is TGTGCCAGCAGTGAAAATCGCGGAGAAAATGAGCAGTTCTTC. Full variable domain (missing parts from reference TRBV2 and TRBJ2-1): EPEVTQTPSHQVTQMGQEVILRCVPISNHLYFYWYRQILGQKVEFLVSFYNNEISEKSEIFDDQFSVERPDGSNFTLKIRSTKLEDSAMYFCASSENRGENEQFFGPGTRLTVL.

The V call is TRBV30, the J call TRBJ1-4; no definite D call. This CDR3 contains 16 residues. The V and J ends lost 0 bases and 4 bases respectively, with 15 bases between them. Germline V gene sequence: CDR1 GTSNPN, CDR2 SVGIG (reference sequence). CDR3 bases: TGTGCCTGGAGTGTACCGACACCCTTCGTTAATGAAAAACTGTTTTTT. Residues: CAWSVPTPFVNEKLFF.

The CDR3 loop reads CASRELPGYEQYF. CDR3 in DNA: TGTGCCAGCAGGGAGCTACCGGGGTACGAGCAGTACTTC. The chain links TRBV5-6 to TRBJ2-7; tentatively, D is TRBD2 (5 bases). This CDR3 is 13 amino acids long. The germline gives CDR1 SGHDT, CDR2 YYEEEE. V was trimmed by 5 bases and J by 4 bases, leaving 13 bases between them.

J is TRBJ2-1 and V is TRBV6-6, with D unresolved. Germline lookup yields CDR1 MNHNY and CDR2 SVGAGI (reference sequence). V lost 6 bases and J 4 bases, leaving 19 bases between the germline ends. The CDR3 contains 16 residues. CDR3 sequence: CASRQDFARLYNEQFF. The CDR3 bases are TGTGCCAGCAGACAAGACTTCGCGCGGTTATACAATGAGCAGTTCTTC.

The chain uses TRBV7-9 and TRBJ1-1; D is undetermined. The CDR3 has 12 residues. Germline-derived CDR1 and CDR2 are SEHNR and FQNEAQ (reference sequence). Trimming left V 6 bases short and J 4 bases short, with 9 bases between. For the CDR3, the DNA is TGTGCCAGCAGTACAATGGCCACTGAAGCTTTCTTT. This sequence encodes CASSTMATEAFF.

In this sample, this clone turned up once. This sequence joins TRBV6-5 and TRBJ2-7; 9 bases fit TRBD1. Germline V gene lookup returns CDR1 MNHEY and CDR2 SVGAGI. V shed 4 bases, J shed 2 bases, and the junction held 3 bases outside the gene matches. The CDR3 covers 14 residues. The CDR3 protein is CASSWGTGTYEQYF. The DNA of the CDR3 is TGTGCCAGCAGTTGGGGGACAGGGACCTACGAGCAGTACTTC.

In nucleotides, the CDR3 is TGTGCCAGCAGCTCGGAACCCACAGGGGCTGAAGCTTTCTTT. This encodes CASSSEPTGAEAFF. This chain uses TRBV7-2 with TRBJ1-1, with TRBD1 identical over 7 bases. V lost 4 bases, J lost 6 bases, and 8 bases stayed unmatched. The CDR3 has 14 amino acids. The germline gives CDR1 SGHTA, CDR2 FQGNSA.

The chain links TRBV5-4 to TRBJ2-2; 10 positions agree with TRBD2. Germline CDR1 reads SGHNT; CDR2 reads YYREEE (reference sequence). This CDR3 is 17 amino acids long. V trimming: 5 bases; J trimming: 8 bases; junction bases outside the gene matches: 15. The CDR3 here is CASSRTPSGSVGGELFF. The CDR3 bases are TGTGCCAGCAGTCGTACGCCTAGCGGGAGCGTAGGAGGGGAGCTGTTTTTT. The variable domain in full, completed from reference TRBV5-4 and TRBJ2-2, reads ETGVTQSPTHLIKTRGQQVTLRCSSQSGHNTVSWYQQALGQGPQFIFQYYREEENGRGNFPPRFSGLQFPNYSSELNVNALELDDSALYLCASSRTPSGSVGGELFFGEGSRLTVL.

The chain couples TRBV12-5 to TRBJ2-7, with a possible D match to TRBD1 (6 bases). The germline V gene encodes CDR1 LGHNT and CDR2 FRNRAP. CDR3 length: 13 residues. V was pared by 6 bases and J by 1 base, with 10 bases between. CDR3 sequence: CASGSDSSYEQYF. For the CDR3, the DNA is TGTGCTAGTGGATCGGACAGTTCCTACGAGCAGTACTTC.

CDR3 sequence: CASSPGTSGRDVETQYF. CDR3 bases: TGCGCCAGCAGCCCCGGGACTAGCGGAAGAGACGTAGAGACCCAGTACTTC. V usage is TRBV5-1 and J usage is TRBJ2-5, with 11 bases matching TRBD2. The CDR3 length is 17 residues. Looked up from germline, CDR1 is SGHRS and CDR2 is YFSETQ. After removal of 4 bases from V and 4 bases from J, the junction contained 12 bases not matched to a gene.

This clone appeared a single time. This chain uses TRBV5-1 with TRBJ2-5; D is unresolved. In germline, CDR1 is SGHRS, CDR2 YFSETQ. This CDR3 is built from 15 residues. V gave up 0 bases and J gave up 7 bases, with 16 bases separating them. In DNA, the CDR3 is TGCGCCAGCAGCTTGGGTTCCGGTGATCCGGGGACCCAGTACTTC. Its translation is CASSLGSGDPGTQYF.

The chain recombines TRBV9 with TRBJ2-7, with 8 bases identical to TRBD2. The V segment lost 0 bases and the J segment 6 bases; nucleotides outside the gene matches: 8. The CDR3 length is 15 residues. Germline CDR1 is SGDLS and CDR2 is YYNGEE. The CDR3 DNA reads as TGTGCCAGCAGCGTAGGAAATAGCGGGATCTTCGAGCAGTACTTC. Translation gives CASSVGNSGIFEQYF.

The chain uses TRBV5-1 and TRBJ2-1; 12 bases match TRBD2. The CDR3 consists of 16 residues. Losses at the gene ends were 4 bases for V and 3 bases for J; bases not matched to a gene: 5. Germline lookup yields CDR1 SGHRS and CDR2 YFSETQ. The CDR3 DNA is TGCGCCAGCAGCATGGGACTAGCGGGTAACTACAATGAGCAGTTCTTC. Translating gives CASSMGLAGNYNEQFF.

This clone is a singleton in its sample. The same CDR3 is also encoded by other DNA sequences in this sample. The chain carries TRBV29-1 and TRBJ1-2, with 8 nucleotides matching TRBD1. This CDR3 contains 12 residues. Per germline, CDR1 SQVTM and CDR2 ANQGSEA. Trimming cost V 6 bases and J 6 bases; bases outside gene matches: 6. The CDR3, as DNA: TGCAGCGTCGGCGGACAGGGAAATGGCTACACCTTC. Translating it yields CSVGGQGNGYTF. Full variable domain (outside the CDR3, taken from reference TRBV29-1 and TRBJ1-2): SAVISQKPSRDICQRGTSLTIQCQVDSQVTMMFWYRQQPGQSLTLIATANQGSEATYESGFVIDKFPISRPNLTFSTLTVSNMSPEDSSIYLCSVGGQGNGYTFGSGTRLTVV.